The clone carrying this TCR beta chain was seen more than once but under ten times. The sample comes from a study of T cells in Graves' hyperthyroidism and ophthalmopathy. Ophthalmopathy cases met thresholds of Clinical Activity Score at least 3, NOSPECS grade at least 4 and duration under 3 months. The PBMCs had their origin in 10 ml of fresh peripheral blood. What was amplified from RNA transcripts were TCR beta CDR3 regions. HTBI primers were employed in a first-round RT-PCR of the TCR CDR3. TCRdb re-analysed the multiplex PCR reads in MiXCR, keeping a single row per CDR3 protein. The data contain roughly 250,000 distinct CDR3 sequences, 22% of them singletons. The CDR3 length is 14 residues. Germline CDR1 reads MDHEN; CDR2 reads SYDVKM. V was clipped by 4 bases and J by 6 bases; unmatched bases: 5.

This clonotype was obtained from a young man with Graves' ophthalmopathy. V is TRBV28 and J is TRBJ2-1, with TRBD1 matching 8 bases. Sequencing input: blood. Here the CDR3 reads CASSSGQGRNEQFF. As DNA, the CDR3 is TGTGCCAGCAGTTCTGGACAGGGTCGCAATGAGCAGTTCTTC. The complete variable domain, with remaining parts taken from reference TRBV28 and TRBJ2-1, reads DVKVTQSSRYLVKRTGEKVFLECVQDMDHENMFWYRQDPGLGLRLIYFSYDVKMKEKGDIPEGYSVSREKKERFSLILESASTNQTSMYLCASSSGQGRNEQFFGPGTRLTVL.